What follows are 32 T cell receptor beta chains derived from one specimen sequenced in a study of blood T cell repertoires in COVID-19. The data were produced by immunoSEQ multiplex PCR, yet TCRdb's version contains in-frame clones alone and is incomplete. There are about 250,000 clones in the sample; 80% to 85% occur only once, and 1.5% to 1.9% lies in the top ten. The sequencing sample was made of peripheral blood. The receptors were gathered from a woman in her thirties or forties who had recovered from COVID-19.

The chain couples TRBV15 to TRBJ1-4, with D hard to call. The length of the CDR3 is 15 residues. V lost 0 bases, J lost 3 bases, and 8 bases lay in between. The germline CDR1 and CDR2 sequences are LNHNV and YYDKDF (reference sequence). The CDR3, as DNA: TGTGCCACCAGCAGAGATGTCAGTTCTAATGAAAAACTGTTTTTT. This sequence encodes CATSRDVSSNEKLFF.

The CDR3 DNA reads TGTGCCAGCAGCCTCACGAGATATTCCTACGAGCAGTACTTC. Translated, it gives CASSLTRYSYEQYF. This chain uses TRBV7-9 with TRBJ2-7; D is undetermined. The V gene lost 5 bases and the J gene lost 1 base, with 12 bases spanning the gap. Germline V gene lookup returns CDR1 SEHNR and CDR2 FQNEAQ (reference sequence). The CDR3 totals 14 residues.

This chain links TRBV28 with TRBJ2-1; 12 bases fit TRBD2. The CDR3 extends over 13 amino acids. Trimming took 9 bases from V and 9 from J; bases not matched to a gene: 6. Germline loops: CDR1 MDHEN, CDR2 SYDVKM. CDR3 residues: CASSLAGGGEQFF. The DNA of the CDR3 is TGTGCCAGTTCACTAGCGGGGGGTGGTGAGCAGTTCTTC.

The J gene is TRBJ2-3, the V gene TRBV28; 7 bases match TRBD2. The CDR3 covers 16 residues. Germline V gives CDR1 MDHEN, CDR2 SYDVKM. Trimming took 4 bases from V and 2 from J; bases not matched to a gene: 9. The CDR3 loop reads CASSSPWGGDTDTQYF. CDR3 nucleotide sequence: TGTGCCAGCAGTTCCCCCTGGGGGGGGGACACAGATACGCAGTATTTT.

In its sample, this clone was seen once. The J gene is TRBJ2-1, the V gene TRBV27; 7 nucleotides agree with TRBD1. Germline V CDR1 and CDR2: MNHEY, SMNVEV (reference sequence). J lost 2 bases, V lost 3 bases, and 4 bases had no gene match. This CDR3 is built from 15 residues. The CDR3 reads CASSFSGGTYNEQFF. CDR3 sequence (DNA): TGTGCCAGCAGTTTTTCAGGGGGAACCTACAATGAGCAGTTCTTC.

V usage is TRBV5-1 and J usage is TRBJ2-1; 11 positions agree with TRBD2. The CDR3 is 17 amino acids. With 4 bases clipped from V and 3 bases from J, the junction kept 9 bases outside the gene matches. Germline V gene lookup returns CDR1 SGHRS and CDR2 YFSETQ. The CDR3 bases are TGCGCCAGCAGCCCGGGGCTAGCGGGGGGAATCTACAATGAGCAGTTCTTC. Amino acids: CASSPGLAGGIYNEQFF.

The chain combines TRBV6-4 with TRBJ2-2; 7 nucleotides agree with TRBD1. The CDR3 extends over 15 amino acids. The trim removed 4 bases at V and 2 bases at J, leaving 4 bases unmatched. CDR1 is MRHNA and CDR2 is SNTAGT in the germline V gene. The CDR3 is CASSVEGANTGELFF. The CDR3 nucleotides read TGTGCCAGCAGTGTTGAGGGGGCAAACACCGGGGAGCTGTTTTTT.

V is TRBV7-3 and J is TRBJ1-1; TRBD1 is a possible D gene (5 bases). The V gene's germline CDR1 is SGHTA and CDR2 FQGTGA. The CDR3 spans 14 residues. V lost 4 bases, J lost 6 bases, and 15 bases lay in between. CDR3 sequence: CASSSRQGAAEAFF. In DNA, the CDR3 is TGTGCCAGCAGCTCTCGCCAGGGCGCGGCTGAAGCTTTCTTT.

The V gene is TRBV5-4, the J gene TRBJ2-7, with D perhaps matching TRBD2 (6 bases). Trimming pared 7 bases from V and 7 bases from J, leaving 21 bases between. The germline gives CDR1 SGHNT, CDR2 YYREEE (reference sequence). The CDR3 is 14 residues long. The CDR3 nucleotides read TGTGCCAGCTCGACCGGGACTCGACCTAAGGAGCAGTACTTC. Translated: CASSTGTRPKEQYF.

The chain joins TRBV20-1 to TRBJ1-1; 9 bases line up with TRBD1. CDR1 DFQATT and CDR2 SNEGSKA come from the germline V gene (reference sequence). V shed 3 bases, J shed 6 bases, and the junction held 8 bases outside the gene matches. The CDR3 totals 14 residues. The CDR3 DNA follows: TGCAGTGCTAGTATGGGACAGGGCGTCCCTGAAGCTTTCTTT. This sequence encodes CSASMGQGVPEAFF.

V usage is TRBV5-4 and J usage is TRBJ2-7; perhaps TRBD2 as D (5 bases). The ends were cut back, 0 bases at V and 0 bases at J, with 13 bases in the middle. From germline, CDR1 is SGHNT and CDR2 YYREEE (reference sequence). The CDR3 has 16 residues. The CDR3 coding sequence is TGTGCCAGCAGCTTGGGAGGACTGACGAGCTCCTACGAGCAGTACTTC. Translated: CASSLGGLTSSYEQYF. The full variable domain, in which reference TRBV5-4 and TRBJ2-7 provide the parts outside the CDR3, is ETGVTQSPTHLIKTRGQQVTLRCSSQSGHNTVSWYQQALGQGPQFIFQYYREEENGRGNFPPRFSGLQFPNYSSELNVNALELDDSALYLCASSLGGLTSSYEQYFGPGTRLTVT.

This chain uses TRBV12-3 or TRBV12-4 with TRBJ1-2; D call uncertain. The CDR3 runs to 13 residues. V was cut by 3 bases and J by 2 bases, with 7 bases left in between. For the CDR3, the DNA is TGTGCCAGCAGTTTCGGCAGGAACTATGGCTACACCTTC. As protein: CASSFGRNYGYTF.

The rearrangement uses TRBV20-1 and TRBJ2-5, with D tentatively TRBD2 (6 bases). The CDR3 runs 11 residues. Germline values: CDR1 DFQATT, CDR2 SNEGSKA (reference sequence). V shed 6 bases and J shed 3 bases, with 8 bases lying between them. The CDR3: CSAGGKETQYF. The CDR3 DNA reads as TGCAGTGCGGGGGGTAAAGAGACCCAGTACTTC.

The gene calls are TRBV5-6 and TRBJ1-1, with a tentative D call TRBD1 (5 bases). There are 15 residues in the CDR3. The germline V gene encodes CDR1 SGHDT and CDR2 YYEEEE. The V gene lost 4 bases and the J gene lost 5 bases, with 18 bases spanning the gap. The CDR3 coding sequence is TGTGCCAGCAGCCCTGATGCGGGGGATAGGACTGAAGCTTTCTTT. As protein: CASSPDAGDRTEAFF.

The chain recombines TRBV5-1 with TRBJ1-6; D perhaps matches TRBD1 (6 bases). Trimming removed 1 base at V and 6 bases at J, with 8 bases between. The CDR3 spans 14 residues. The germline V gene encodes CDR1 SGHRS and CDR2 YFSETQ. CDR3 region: CASSLTGPNSPLHF. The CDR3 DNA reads TGCGCCAGCAGCTTGACAGGGCCTAATTCACCCCTCCACTTT.

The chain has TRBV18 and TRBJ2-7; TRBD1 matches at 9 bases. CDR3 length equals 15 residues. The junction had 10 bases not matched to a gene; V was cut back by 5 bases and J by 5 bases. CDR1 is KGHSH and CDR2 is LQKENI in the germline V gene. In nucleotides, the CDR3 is TGTGCCAGCTCAGCTCCGGGACAGGGACACGACGAGCAGTACTTC. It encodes CASSAPGQGHDEQYF.

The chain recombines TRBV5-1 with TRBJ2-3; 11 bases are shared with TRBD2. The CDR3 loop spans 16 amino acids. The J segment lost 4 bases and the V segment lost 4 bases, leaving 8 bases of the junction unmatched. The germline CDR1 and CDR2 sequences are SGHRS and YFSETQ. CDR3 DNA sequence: TGCGCCAGCAGCGGGCTAGCGGGGGGCAAGCCAGATACGCAGTATTTT. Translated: CASSGLAGGKPDTQYF.

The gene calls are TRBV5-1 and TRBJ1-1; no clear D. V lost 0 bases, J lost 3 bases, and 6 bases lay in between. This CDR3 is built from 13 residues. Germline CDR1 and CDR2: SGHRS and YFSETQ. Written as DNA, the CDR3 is TGCGCCAGCAGCTTGGCTCCTGACACTGAAGCTTTCTTT. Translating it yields CASSLAPDTEAFF.

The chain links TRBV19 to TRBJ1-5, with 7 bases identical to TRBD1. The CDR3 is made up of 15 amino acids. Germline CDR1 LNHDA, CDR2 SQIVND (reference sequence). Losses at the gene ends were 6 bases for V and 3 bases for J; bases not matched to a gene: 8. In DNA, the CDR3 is TGTGCCAGTAGCGAATGGGACAGCCCCAATCAGCCCCAGCATTTT. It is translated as CASSEWDSPNQPQHF.

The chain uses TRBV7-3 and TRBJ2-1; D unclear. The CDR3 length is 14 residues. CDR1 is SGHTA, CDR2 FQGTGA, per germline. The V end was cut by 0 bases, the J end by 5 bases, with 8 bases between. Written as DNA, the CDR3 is TGTGCCAGCAGCTTAACGCTCAGGAACAATGAGCAGTTCTTC. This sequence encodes CASSLTLRNNEQFF.

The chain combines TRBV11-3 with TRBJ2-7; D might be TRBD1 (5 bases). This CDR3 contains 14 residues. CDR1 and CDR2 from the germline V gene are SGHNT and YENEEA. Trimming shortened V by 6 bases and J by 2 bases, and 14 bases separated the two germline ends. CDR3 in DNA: TGTGCCAGCAGTCCGCGACAGCCTGCCTACGAGCAGTACTTC. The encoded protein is CASSPRQPAYEQYF.

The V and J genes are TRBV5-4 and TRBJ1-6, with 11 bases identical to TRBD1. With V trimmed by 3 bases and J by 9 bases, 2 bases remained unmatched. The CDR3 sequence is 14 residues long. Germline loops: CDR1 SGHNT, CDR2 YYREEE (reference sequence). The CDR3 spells CASSSGQGGSPLHF. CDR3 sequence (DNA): TGTGCCAGCAGCTCGGGACAGGGGGGTTCACCCCTCCACTTT.

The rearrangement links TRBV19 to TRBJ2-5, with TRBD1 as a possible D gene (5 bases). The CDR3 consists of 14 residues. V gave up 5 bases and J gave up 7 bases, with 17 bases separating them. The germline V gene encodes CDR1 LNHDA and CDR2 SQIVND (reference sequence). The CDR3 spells CASSSETSRGTQYF. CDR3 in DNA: TGTGCCAGTAGTTCGGAGACTTCAAGGGGGACCCAGTACTTC.

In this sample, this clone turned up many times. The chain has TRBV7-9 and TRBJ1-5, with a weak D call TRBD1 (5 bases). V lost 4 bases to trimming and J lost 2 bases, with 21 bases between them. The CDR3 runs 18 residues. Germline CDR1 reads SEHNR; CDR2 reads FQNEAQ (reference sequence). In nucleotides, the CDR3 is TGTGCCAGCAGCTCCAAGGGGTGGACGGCGTCCGGCAATCAGCCCCAGCATTTT. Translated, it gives CASSSKGWTASGNQPQHF.

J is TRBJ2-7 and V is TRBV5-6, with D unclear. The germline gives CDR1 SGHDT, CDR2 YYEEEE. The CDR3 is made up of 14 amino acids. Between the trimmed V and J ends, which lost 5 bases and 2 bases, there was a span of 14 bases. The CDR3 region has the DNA TGTGCCAGCAGAGCAACCAGCGCAACCTACGAGCAGTACTTC. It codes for CASRATSATYEQYF.

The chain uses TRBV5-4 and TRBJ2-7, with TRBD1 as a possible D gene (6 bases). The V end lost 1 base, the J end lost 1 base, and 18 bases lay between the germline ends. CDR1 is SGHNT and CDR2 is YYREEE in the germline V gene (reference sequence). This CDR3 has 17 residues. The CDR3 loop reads CASSLRIWGQFSYEQYF. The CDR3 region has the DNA TGTGCCAGCAGCTTGAGGATTTGGGGGCAGTTTTCCTACGAGCAGTACTTC.

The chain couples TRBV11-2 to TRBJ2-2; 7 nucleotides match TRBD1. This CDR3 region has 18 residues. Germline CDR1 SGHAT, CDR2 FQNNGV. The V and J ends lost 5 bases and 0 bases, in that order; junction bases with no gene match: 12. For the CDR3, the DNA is TGTGCCAGCAGCCGCTTCCGGGACAGCCTGACGAACACCGGGGAGCTGTTTTTT. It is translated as CASSRFRDSLTNTGELFF.

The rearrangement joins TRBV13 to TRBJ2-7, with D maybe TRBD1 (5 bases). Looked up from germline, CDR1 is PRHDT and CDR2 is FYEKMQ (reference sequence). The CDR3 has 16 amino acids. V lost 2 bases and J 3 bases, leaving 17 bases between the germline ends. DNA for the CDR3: TGTGCCAGCAGCTTAACCAGGGTTGCGAACCGCTACGAGCAGTACTTC. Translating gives CASSLTRVANRYEQYF. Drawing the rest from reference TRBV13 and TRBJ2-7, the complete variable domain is AAGVIQSPRHLIKEKRETATLKCYPIPRHDTVYWYQQGPGQDPQFLISFYEKMQSDKGSIPDRFSAQQFSDYHSELNMSSLELGDSALYFCASSLTRVANRYEQYFGPGTRLTVT.

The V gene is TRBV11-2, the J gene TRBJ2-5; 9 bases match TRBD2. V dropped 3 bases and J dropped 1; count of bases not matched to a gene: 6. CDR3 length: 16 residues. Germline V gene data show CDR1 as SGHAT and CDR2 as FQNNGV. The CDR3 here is CASSFAGGLAQETQYF. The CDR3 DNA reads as TGTGCCAGCAGCTTTGCGGGGGGACTAGCCCAAGAGACCCAGTACTTC. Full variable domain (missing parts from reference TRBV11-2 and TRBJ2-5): EAGVAQSPRYKIIEKRQSVAFWCNPISGHATLYWYQQILGQGPKLLIQFQNNGVVDDSQLPKDRFSAERLKGVDSTLKIQPAKLEDSAVYLCASSFAGGLAQETQYFGPGTRLLVL.

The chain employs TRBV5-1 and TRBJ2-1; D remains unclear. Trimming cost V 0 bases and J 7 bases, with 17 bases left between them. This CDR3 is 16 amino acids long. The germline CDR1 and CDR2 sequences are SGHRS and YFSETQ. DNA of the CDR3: TGCGCCAGCAGCTTGGTTCCTGGTTTAGCTGGGAATGAGCAGTTCTTC. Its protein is CASSLVPGLAGNEQFF.

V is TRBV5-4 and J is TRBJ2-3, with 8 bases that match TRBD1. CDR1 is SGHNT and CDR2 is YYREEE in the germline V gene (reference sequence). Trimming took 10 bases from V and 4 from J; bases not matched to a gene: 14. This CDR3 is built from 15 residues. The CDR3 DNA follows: TGTGCCGGATCACAGGGGGGACCAGCGGCAGATACGCAGTATTTT. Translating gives CAGSQGGPAADTQYF. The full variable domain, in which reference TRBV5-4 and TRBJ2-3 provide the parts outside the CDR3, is ETGVTQSPTHLIKTRGQQVTLRCSSQSGHNTVSWYQQALGQGPQFIFQYYREEENGRGNFPPRFSGLQFPNYSSELNVNALELDDSALYLCAGSQGGPAADTQYFGPGTRLTVL.

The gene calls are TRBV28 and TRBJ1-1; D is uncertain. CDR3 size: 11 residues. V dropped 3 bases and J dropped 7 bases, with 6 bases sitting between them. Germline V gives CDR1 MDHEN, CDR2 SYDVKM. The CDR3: CASSLYSEAFF. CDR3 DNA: TGTGCCAGCAGTTTGTACAGTGAAGCTTTCTTT. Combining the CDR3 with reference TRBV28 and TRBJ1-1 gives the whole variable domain DVKVTQSSRYLVKRTGEKVFLECVQDMDHENMFWYRQDPGLGLRLIYFSYDVKMKEKGDIPEGYSVSREKKERFSLILESASTNQTSMYLCASSLYSEAFFGQGTRLTVV.